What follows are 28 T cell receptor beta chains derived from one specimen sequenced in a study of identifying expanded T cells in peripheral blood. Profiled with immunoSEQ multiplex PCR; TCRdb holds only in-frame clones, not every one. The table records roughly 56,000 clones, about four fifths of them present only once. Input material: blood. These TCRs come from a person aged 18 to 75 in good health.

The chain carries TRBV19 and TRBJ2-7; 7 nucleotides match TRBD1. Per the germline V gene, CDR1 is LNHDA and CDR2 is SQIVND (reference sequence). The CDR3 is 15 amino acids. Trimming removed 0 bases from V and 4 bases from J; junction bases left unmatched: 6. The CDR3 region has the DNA TGTGCCAGTAGTATAGACGGGACAGCGACATACGAGCAGTACTTC. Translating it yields CASSIDGTATYEQYF.

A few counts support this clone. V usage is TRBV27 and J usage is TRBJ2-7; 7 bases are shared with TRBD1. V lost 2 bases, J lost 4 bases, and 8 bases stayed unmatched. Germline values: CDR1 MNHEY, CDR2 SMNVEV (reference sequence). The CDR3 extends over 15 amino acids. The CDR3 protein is CASSLAGGFRYEQYF. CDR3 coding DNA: TGTGCCAGCAGTTTAGCAGGGGGATTTCGGTACGAGCAGTACTTC.

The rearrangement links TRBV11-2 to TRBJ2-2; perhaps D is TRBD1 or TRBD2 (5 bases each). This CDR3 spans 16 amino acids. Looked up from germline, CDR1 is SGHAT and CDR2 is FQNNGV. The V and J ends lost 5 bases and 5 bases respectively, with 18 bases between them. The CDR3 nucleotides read TGTGCCAGCAGCCCCAGGGACCACTTGAGGACCGGGGAGCTGTTTTTT. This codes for CASSPRDHLRTGELFF. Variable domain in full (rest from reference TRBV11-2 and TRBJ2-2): EAGVAQSPRYKIIEKRQSVAFWCNPISGHATLYWYQQILGQGPKLLIQFQNNGVVDDSQLPKDRFSAERLKGVDSTLKIQPAKLEDSAVYLCASSPRDHLRTGELFFGEGSRLTVL.

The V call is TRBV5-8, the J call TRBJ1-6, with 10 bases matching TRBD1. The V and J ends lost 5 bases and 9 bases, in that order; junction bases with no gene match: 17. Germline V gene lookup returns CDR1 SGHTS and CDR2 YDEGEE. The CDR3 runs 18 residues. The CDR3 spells CASRRDRGRPLGGSPLHF. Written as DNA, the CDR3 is TGTGCCAGCAGGCGGGACAGGGGAAGGCCCCTAGGGGGTTCACCCCTCCACTTT.

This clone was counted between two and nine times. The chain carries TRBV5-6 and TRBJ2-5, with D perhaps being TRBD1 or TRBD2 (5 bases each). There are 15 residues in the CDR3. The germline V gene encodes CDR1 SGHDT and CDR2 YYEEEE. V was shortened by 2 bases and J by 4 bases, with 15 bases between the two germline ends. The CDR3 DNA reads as TGTGCCAGCAGCTTAGCAGGGAGAGGGCTAGAGACCCAGTACTTC. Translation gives CASSLAGRGLETQYF.

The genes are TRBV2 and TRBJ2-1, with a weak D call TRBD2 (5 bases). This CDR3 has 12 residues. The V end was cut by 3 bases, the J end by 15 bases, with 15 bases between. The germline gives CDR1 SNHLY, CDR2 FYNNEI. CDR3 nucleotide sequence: TGTGCCAGCAGTGATAGCCCCTGGGAGAGGTTCTTC. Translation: CASSDSPWERFF.

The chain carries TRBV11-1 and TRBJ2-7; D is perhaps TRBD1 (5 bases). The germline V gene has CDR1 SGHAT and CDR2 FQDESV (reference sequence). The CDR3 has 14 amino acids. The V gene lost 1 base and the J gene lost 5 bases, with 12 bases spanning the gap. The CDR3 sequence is CASSLGGRVHEQYV. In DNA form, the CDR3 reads TGTGCCAGCAGCTTAGGTGGCAGGGTGCACGAGCAGTACGTC.

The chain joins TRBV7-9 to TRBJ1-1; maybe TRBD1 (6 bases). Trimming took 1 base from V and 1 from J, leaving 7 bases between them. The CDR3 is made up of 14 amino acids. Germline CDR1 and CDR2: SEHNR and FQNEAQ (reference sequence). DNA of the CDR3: TGTGCCAGCAGCTTAGGGACAGCGAACACTGAAGCTTTCTTT. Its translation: CASSLGTANTEAFF.

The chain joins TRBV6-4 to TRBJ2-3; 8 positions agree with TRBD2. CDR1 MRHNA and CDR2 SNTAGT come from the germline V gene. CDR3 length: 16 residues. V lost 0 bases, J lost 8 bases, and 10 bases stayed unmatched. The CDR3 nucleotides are TGTGCCAGCAGTGACTCGACTGGACTAGCAACCGCTACGCAGTATTTT. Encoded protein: CASSDSTGLATATQYF.

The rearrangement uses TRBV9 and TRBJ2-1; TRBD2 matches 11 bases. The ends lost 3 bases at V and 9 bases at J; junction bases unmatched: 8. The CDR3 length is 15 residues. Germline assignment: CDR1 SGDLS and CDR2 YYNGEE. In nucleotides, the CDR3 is TGTGCCAGCAGCGCCTCCGGGACTAGCGGAGTTGAGCAGTTCTTC. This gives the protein CASSASGTSGVEQFF. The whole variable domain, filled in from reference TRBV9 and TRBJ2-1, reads DSGVTQTPKHLITATGQRVTLRCSPRSGDLSVYWYQQSLDQGLQFLIQYYNGEERAKGNILERFSAQQFPDLHSELNLSSLELGDSALYFCASSASGTSGVEQFFGPGTRLTVL.

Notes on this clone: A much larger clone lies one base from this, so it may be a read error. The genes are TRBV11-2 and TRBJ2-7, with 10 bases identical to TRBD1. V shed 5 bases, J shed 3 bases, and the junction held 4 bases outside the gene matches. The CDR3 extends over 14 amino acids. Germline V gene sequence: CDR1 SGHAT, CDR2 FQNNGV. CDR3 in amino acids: CASSPRTGGYEQYF. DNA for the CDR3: TGTGCCAGCAGCCCCCGGACAGGGGGCTACGAGCAGTACTTC.

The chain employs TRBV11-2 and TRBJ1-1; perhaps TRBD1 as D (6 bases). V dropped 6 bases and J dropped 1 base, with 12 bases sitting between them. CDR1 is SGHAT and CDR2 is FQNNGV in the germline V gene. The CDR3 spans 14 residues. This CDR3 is CASRDSGWNTEAFF. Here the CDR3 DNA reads TGTGCCAGCAGGGACAGCGGGTGGAACACTGAAGCTTTCTTT. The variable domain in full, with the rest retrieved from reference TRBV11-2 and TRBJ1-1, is EAGVAQSPRYKIIEKRQSVAFWCNPISGHATLYWYQQILGQGPKLLIQFQNNGVVDDSQLPKDRFSAERLKGVDSTLKIQPAKLEDSAVYLCASRDSGWNTEAFFGQGTRLTVV.

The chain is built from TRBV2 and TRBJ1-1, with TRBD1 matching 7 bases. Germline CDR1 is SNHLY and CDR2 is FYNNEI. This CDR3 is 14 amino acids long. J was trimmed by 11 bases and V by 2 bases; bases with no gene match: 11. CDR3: CASSESYGDRDAFF. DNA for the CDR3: TGTGCCAGCAGTGAATCGTACGGTGACAGGGACGCTTTCTTT.

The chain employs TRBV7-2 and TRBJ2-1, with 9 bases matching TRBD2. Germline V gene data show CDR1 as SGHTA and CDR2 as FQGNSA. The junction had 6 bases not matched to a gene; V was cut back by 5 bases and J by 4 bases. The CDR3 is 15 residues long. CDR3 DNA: TGTGCCAGCAGCCACCTAGCGGGACCATACAATGAGCAGTTCTTC. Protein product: CASSHLAGPYNEQFF.

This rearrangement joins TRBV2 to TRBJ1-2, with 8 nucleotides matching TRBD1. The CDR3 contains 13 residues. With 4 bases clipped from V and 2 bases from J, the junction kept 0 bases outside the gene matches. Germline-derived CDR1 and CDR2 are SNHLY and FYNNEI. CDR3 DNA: TGTGCCAGCAGTGGGACAGGGAACTATGGCTACACCTTC. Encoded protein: CASSGTGNYGYTF.

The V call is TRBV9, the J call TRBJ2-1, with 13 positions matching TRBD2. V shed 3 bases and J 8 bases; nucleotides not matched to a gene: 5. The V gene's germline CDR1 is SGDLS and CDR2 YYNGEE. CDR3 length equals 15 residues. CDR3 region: CASSALAGGPHEQFF. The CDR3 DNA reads TGTGCCAGCAGCGCACTAGCGGGGGGGCCTCATGAGCAGTTCTTC.

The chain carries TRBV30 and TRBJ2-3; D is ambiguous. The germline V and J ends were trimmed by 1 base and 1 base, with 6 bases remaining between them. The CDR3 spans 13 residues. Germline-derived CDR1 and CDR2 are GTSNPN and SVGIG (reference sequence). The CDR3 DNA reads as TGTGCCTGGAGTGAGCTCGGCACAGATACGCAGTATTTT. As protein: CAWSELGTDTQYF.

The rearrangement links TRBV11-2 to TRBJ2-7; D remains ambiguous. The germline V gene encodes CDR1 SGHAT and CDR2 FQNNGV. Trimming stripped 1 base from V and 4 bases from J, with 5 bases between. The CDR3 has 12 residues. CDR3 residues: CASSLGRYEQYF. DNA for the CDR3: TGTGCCAGCAGCTTAGGACGTTACGAGCAGTACTTC.

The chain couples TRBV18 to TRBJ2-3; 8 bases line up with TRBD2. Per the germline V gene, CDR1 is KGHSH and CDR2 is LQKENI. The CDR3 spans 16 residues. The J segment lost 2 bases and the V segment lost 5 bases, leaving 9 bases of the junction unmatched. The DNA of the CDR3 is TGTGCCAGCTCAGTAACCGGCGGGGGGAACACAGATACGCAGTATTTT. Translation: CASSVTGGGNTDTQYF.

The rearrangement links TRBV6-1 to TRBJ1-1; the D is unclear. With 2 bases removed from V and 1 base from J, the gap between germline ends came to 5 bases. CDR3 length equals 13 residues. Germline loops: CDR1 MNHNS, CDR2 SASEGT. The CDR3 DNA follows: TGTGCCAGCAGTGAAAAGAGGAACACTGAAGCTTTCTTT. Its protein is CASSEKRNTEAFF.

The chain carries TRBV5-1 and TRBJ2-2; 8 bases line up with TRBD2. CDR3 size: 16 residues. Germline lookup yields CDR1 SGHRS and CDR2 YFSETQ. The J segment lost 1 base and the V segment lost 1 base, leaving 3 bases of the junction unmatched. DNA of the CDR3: TGCGCCAGCAGCTTGCTGACTAGCGAGAACACCGGGGAGCTGTTTTTT. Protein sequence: CASSLLTSENTGELFF.

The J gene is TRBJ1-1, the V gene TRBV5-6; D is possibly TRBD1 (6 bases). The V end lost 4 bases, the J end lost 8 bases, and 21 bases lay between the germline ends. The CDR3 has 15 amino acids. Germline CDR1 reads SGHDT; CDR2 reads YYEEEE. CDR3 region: CASSPATGAGLEAFF. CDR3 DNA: TGTGCCAGCAGCCCCGCAACGGGGGCAGGGCTAGAAGCTTTCTTT.

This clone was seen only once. CDR3 loop: CASRVLFGTDTQYF. CDR3 sequence (DNA): TGTGCCAGCAGGGTACTATTCGGAACAGATACGCAGTATTTT. V and J are TRBV11-2 and TRBJ2-3; the D is unclear. The CDR3 loop spans 14 amino acids. The V end lost 6 bases, the J end lost 3 bases, and 13 bases lay between the germline ends. The germline gives CDR1 SGHAT, CDR2 FQNNGV.

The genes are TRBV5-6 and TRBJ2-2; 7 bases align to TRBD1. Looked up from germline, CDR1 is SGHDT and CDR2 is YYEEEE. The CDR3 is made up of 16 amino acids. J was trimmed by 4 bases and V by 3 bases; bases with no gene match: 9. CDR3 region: CASSYGDREFTGELFF. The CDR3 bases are TGTGCCAGCAGCTACGGGGACAGAGAATTCACCGGGGAGCTGTTTTTT.

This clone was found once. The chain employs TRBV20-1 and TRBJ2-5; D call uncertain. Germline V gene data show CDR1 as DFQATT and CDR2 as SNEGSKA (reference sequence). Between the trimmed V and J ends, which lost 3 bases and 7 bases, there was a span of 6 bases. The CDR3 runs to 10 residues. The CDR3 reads CSASSGTQYF. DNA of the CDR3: TGCAGTGCTAGCTCGGGGACCCAGTACTTC.

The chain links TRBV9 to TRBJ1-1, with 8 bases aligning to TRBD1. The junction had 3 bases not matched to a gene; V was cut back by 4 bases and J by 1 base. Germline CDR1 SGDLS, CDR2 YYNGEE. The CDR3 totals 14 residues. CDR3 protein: CASSRGQGNTEAFF. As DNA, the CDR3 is TGTGCCAGCAGCAGAGGACAGGGGAACACTGAAGCTTTCTTT.

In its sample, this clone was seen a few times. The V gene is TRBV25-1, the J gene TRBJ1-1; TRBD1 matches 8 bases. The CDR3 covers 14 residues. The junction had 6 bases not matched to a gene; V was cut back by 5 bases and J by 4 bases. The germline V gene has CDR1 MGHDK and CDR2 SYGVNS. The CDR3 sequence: CASSPGQGSTEAFF. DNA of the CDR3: TGTGCCAGCAGTCCAGGACAGGGAAGCACTGAAGCTTTCTTT.

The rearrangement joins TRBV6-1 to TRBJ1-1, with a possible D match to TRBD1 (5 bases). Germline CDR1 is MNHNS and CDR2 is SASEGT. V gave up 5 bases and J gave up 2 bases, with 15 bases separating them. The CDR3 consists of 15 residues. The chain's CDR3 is CASSRDSSINTEAFF. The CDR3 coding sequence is TGTGCCAGCAGTCGTGACAGCTCCATTAACACTGAAGCTTTCTTT.